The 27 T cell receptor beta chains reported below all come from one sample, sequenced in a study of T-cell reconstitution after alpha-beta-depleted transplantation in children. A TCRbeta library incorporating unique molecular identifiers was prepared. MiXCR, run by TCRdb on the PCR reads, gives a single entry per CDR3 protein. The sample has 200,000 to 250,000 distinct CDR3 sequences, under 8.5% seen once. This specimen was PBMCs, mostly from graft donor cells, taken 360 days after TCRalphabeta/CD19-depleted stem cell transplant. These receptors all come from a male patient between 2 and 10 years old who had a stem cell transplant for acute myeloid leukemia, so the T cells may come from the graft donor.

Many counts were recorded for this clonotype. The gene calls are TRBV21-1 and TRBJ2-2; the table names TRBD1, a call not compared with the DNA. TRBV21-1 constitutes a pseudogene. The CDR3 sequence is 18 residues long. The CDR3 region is CASSKANRKQSNTGELFF. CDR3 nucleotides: TGTGCCAGCAGCAAAGCAAACAGGAAACAATCGAACACCGGGGAGCTGTTTTTT.

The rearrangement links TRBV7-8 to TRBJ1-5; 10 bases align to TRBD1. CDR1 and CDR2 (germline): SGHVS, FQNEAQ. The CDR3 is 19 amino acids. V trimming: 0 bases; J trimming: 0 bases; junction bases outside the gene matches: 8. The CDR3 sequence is CASSLALTGGADSNQPQHF. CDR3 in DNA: TGTGCCAGCAGCTTAGCCCTGACAGGGGGCGCTGATAGCAATCAGCCCCAGCATTTT.

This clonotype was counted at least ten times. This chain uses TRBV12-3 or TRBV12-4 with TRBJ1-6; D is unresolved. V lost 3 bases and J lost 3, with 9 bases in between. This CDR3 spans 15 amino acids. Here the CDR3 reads CASSFEGIYNSPLHF. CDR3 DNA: TGTGCCAGCAGTTTTGAGGGTATCTATAATTCACCCCTCCACTTT.

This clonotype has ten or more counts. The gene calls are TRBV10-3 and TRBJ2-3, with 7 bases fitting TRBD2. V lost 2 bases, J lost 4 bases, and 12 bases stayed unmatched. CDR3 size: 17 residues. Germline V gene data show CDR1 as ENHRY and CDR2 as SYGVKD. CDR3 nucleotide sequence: TGTGCCATCAGTGAGCCCAGACTAGCCCCATCCCCAGATACGCAGTATTTT. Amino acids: CAISEPRLAPSPDTQYF.

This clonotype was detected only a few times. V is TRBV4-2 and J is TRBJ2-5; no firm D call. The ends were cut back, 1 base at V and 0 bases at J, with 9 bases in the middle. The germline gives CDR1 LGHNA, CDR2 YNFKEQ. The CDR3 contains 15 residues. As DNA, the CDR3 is TGTGCCAGCAGCCAAGCGGCGGCGTACCAAGAGACCCAGTACTTC. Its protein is CASSQAAAYQETQYF.

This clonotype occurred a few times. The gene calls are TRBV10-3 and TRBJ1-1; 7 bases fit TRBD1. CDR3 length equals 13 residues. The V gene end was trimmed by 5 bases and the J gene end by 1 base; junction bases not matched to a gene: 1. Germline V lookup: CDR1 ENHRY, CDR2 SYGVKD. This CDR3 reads CAISRDRNTEAFF. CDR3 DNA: TGTGCCATCAGTCGGGACAGGAACACTGAAGCTTTCTTT.

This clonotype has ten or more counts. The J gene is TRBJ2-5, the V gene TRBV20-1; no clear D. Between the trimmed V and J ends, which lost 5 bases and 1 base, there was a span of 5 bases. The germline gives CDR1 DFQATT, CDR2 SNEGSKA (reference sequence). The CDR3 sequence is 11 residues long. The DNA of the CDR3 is TGCAGTGCTGGCCTCCAAGAGACCCAGTACTTC. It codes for CSAGLQETQYF.

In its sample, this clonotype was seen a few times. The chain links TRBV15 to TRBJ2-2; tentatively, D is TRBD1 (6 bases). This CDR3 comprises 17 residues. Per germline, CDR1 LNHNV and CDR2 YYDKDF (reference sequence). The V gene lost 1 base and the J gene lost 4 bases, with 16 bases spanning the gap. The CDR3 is CATSRVLQGKGTGELFF. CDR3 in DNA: TGTGCCACCAGCAGAGTTCTTCAGGGGAAGGGCACCGGGGAGCTGTTTTTT.

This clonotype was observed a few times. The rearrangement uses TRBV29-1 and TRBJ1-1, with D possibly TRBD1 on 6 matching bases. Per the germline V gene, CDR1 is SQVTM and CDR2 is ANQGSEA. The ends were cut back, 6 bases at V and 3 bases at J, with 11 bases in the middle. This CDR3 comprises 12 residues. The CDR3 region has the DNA TGCAGCGTAAGGACAGTTGACACTGAAGCTTTCTTT. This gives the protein CSVRTVDTEAFF.

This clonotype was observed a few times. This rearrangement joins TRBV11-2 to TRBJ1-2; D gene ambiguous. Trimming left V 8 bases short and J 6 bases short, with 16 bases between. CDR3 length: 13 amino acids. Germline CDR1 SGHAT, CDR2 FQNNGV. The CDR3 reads CASGEMYGHGYTF. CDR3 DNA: TGTGCCAGCGGAGAGATGTACGGGCATGGCTACACCTTC.

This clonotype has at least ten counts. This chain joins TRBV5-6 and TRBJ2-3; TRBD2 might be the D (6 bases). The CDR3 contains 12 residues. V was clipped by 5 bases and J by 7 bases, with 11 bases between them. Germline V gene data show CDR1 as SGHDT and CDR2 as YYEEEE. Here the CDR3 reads CASRTGSNTQYF. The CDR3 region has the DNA TGTGCCAGCAGGACCGGGAGCAATACGCAGTATTTT.

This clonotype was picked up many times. This CDR3 reads CAASQGITEAFF. CDR3 sequence (DNA): TGTGCCGCCTCACAGGGGATCACTGAAGCTTTCTTT. The rearrangement uses TRBV10-3 and TRBJ1-1, with 7 bases identical to TRBD1. V trimming: 11 bases; J trimming: 4 bases; junction bases outside the gene matches: 7. The CDR3 runs to 12 residues. Germline lookup yields CDR1 ENHRY and CDR2 SYGVKD.

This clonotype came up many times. The CDR3 reads CASSLRTGPFYEQYF. The CDR3 region has the DNA TGCGCCAGCAGCTTAAGGACAGGTCCCTTCTACGAGCAGTACTTC. This chain uses TRBV5-1 with TRBJ2-7; 7 bases agree with TRBD1. Germline V gene data show CDR1 as SGHRS and CDR2 as YFSETQ. The CDR3 has 15 residues. After removal of 2 bases from V and 3 bases from J, the junction contained 8 bases not matched to a gene.

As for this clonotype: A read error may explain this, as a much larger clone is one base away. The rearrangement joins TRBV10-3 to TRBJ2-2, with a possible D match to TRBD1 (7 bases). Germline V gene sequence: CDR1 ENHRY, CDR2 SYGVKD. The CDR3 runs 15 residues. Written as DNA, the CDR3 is TGTGCCATCAGTCCTCCCGGGACAGTCCCCGGGGAGGTGTTTTTT. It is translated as CAISPPGTVPGEVFF.

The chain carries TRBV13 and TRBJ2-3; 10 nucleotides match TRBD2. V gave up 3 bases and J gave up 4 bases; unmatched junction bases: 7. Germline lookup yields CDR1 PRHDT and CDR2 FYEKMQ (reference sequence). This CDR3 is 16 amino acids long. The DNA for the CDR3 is TGTGCCAGCAGCTTTCCTAGCGGGAGTAGCGCAGATACGCAGTATTTT. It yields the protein CASSFPSGSSADTQYF.

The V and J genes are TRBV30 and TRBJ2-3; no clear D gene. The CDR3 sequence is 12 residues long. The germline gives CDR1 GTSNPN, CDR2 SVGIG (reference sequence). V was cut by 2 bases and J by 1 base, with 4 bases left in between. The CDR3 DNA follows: TGTGCCTGGAGTCCCCGCACAGATACGCAGTATTTT. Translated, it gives CAWSPRTDTQYF.

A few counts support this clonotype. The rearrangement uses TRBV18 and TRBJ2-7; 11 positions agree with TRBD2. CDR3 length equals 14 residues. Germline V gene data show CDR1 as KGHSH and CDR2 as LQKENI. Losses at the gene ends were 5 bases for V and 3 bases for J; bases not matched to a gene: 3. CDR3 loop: CASSSGTSGYEQYF. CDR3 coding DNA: TGTGCCAGCTCATCCGGGACTAGCGGCTACGAGCAGTACTTC.

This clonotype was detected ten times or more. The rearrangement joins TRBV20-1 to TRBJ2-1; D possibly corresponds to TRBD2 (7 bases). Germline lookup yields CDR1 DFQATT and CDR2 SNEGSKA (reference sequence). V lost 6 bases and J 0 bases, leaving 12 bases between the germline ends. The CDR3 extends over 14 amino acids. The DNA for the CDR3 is TGCAGTGCCAAGGGGGGGACCTCCTACAATGAGCAGTTCTTC. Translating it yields CSAKGGTSYNEQFF.

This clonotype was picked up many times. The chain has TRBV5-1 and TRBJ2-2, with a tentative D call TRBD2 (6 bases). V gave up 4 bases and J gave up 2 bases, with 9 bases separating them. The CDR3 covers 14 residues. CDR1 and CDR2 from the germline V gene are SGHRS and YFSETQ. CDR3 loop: CASSRDSNTGELFF. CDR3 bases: TGCGCCAGCAGCAGGGACTCCAACACCGGGGAGCTGTTTTTT.

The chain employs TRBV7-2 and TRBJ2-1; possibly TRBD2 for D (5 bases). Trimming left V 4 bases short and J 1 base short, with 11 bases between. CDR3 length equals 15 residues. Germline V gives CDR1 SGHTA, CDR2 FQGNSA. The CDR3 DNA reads TGTGCCAGCAGCTACGAGGGTCGGTCCTACAATGAGCAGTTCTTC. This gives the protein CASSYEGRSYNEQFF.

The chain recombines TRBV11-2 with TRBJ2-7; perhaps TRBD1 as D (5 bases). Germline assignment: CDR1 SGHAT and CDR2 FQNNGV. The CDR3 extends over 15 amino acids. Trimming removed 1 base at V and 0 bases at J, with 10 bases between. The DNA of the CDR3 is TGTGCCAGCAGCTTAGGTGCAGGGATCTCCTACGAGCAGTACGTC. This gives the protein CASSLGAGISYEQYV.

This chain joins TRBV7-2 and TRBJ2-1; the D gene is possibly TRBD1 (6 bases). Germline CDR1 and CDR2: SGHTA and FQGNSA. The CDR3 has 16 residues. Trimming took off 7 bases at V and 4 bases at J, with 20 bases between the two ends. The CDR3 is CASTTTPGHNYNEQFF. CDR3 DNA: TGTGCCAGCACCACCACGCCGGGACACAATTACAATGAGCAGTTCTTC.

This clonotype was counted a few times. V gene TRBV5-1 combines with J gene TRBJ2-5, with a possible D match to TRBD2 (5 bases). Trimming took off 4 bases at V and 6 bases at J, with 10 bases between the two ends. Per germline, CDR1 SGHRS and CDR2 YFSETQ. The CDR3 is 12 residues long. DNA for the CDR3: TGCGCCAGCAGCAAGGACGGGAAGACCCAGTACTTC. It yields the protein CASSKDGKTQYF.

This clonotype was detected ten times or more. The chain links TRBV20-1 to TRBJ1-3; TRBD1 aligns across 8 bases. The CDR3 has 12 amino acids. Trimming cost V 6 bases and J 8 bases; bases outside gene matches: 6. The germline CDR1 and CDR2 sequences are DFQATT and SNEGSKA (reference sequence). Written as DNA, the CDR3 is TGCAGTGCAACCGGACAGGGAGACACCATATATTTT. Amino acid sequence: CSATGQGDTIYF.

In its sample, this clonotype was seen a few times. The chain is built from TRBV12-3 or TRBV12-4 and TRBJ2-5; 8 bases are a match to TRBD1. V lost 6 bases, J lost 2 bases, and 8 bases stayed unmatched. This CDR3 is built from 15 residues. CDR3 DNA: TGTGCCAGCAGCCAGACAGGGGCGGAACAAGAGACCCAGTACTTC. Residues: CASSQTGAEQETQYF.

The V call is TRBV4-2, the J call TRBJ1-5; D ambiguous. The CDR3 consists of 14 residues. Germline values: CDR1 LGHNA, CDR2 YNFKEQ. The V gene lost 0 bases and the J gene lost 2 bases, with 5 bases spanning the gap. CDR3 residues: CASSQDSGNQPQHF. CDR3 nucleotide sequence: TGTGCCAGCAGCCAAGATAGTGGCAATCAGCCCCAGCATTTT.

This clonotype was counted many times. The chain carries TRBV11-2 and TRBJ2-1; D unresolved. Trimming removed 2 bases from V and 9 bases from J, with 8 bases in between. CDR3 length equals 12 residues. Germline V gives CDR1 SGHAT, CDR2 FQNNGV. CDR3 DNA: TGTGCCAGCAGCTTACGGCCTCCTGAGCAGTTCTTC. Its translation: CASSLRPPEQFF.